These 5 T cell receptor beta chains originate from one sample sequenced in a study of blood T cell repertoires in COVID-19. Produced via immunoSEQ multiplex PCR; TCRdb's table is partial and in-frame only. The sample holds 200,000 to 250,000 clones, 84% seen once. Specimen: peripheral blood. The receptors were gathered from a man aged 25-40 years with active or convalescent COVID-19.

This chain's CDR3 is CASSRRGETQYF. The CDR3 DNA is TGTGCCAGCAGTAGAAGGGGGGAGACCCAGTACTTC. The J gene is TRBJ2-5, the V gene TRBV27; the D gene is possibly TRBD1 (6 bases). Trimming pared 5 bases from V and 5 bases from J, leaving 9 bases between. CDR1 and CDR2 (germline): MNHEY, SMNVEV (reference sequence). CDR3 length equals 12 residues.

The rearrangement joins TRBV7-8 to TRBJ2-6; TRBD1 aligns across 9 bases. This CDR3 is 19 amino acids long. Germline V gene sequence: CDR1 SGHVS, CDR2 FQNEAQ. J lost 1 base, V lost 0 bases, and 7 bases had no gene match. CDR3 sequence: CASSLAVGQGRSGANVLTF. CDR3 DNA sequence: TGTGCCAGCAGCTTAGCGGTTGGACAGGGGAGATCTGGGGCCAACGTCCTGACTTTC.

This clone was seen once. This chain links TRBV3-1 (or the pseudogene TRBV3-2) with TRBJ1-1; D is possibly TRBD1 (5 bases). Germline V gene data show CDR1 as LGHDT and CDR2 as YNNKEL (reference sequence). CDR3 length: 15 amino acids. V was shortened by 1 base and J by 5 bases, with 14 bases between the two germline ends. The CDR3 sequence: CASSQGIAGRTEAFF. The CDR3 DNA reads TGTGCCAGCAGCCAAGGAATAGCAGGGAGGACTGAAGCTTTCTTT.

V and J are TRBV27 and TRBJ2-3; 12 bases line up with TRBD2. This CDR3 contains 14 residues. V was clipped by 6 bases and J by 4 bases; unmatched bases: 2. The germline V gene has CDR1 MNHEY and CDR2 SMNVEV (reference sequence). The CDR3 nucleotides read TGTGCCAGCAGACTAGCGGGAGGCGCAGATACGCAGTATTTT. Residues: CASRLAGGADTQYF.

V is TRBV3-1 (or the pseudogene TRBV3-2) and J is TRBJ2-3; TRBD2 might be the D (7 bases). Trimming pared 7 bases from V and 2 bases from J, leaving 13 bases between. The CDR3 covers 14 residues. Germline values: CDR1 LGHDT, CDR2 YNNKEL (reference sequence). CDR3 loop: CASTPRGATDTQYF. For the CDR3, the DNA is TGTGCCAGCACCCCCCGGGGGGCCACAGATACGCAGTATTTT.